Listed below are T cell receptor beta chains from one sample, sequenced in a study of shared clonotypes between healthy human individuals. Assay used: immunoSEQ multiplex PCR; TCRdb lists only in-frame clones, some missing. The table records about a million clones, around 77% of them present only once. The material sequenced was memory CD4+ T cells from PBMCs. The receptors derive from a man aged 18 to 30 in good health. Some clones in this sample may be carry-over from other donors' samples. CDR3s include the opening cysteine and the closing phenylalanine or tryptophan. D genes are given only for firm matches. A row's size may be missing; if present it is once, few, many or a size class.

TRBJ2-7 NA TRBV30 TRBD1 TGTGCCTGGAGTGTCTGGGACAGTTCCTACGAGCAGTACTTC CAWSVWDSSYEQYF
TRBJ2-7 NA TRBV9 NA TGTGCCAGCAGCGTAGAGGGCTCGCCCTCCTACGAGCAGTACTTC CASSVEGSPSYEQYF
TRBJ2-3 NA TRBV18 TRBD2 TGTGCCAGCTCGCTGGGACTAGCGGGTTCGGGAGATACGCAGTATTTT CASSLGLAGSGDTQYF
TRBJ2-3 NA TRBV7-8 TRBD2 TGTGCCAGCAGCCTTGGACTAGCGGGCACAGATACGCAGTATTTT CASSLGLAGTDTQYF
TRBJ2-2 NA TRBV4-1 NA TGCGCCAGCAGCCCTCCGACAGGTAACACCGGGGAGCTGTTTTTT CASSPPTGNTGELFF
TRBJ2-7 once TRBV10-2 NA TGCGCCAGCAGTGGGTGGTCTGGGAGGAAGGGAAGAGGCGAGCAGTACTTC CASSGWSGRKGRGEQYF
TRBJ1-1 once TRBV7-6 NA TGTGCCAGCAGCTTAGTTCCGGGCCCGAACACCGAAGCTTTCTTT CASSLVPGPNTEAFF
TRBJ1-2 NA TRBV7-9 NA TGTGCCAGCAGCTTAGGGAGGGAACAGGGCGGCTATGGCTACACCTTC CASSLGREQGGYGYTF
TRBJ1-2 NA TRBV19 NA TGTGCCAGTACAAGGGGCGGTGGCTACACCTTC CASTRGGGYTF
TRBJ2-7 few TRBV28 NA TGTGCCAGCAGTATAAACTACGAGCAGTACTTC CASSINYEQYF
TRBJ1-5 NA TRBV5-4 TRBD1 TGTGCCAGCAGTTCGGGGACAGGGAATCAGCCCCAGCATTTT CASSSGTGNQPQHF
TRBJ1-2 NA TRBV7-2 NA TGTGCCAGCAGCCAAGCCTGGGGGCAAAGTGGCTACACCTTC CASSQAWGQSGYTF
TRBJ2-7 once TRBV28 NA TGTGCCGGCAGTTTGACAGGGACTGGCGAGCAGTACTTC CAGSLTGTGEQYF
TRBJ2-7 many TRBV30 NA TGTGCCTGGAGTCCGACCACACCTGTGGGGAACGAGCAGTACTTC CAWSPTTPVGNEQYF
TRBJ2-1 NA TRBV5-6 TRBD1 TGTGCCAGCAGCTTGGAAAGGGACAGGGTGTCGGGTGAGCAGTTCTTC CASSLERDRVSGEQFF
TRBJ1-2 many TRBV6-6 TRBD1 TGTGCCACCATGGGAGGGGGCTACCTTAAAGGCTACACCTTC CATMGGGYLKGYTF
TRBJ2-1 NA TRBV28 TRBD1 TGTGCCAGCAGTCAATCCGGGACAGGGAGGAATGAGCAGTTCTTC CASSQSGTGRNEQFF
TRBJ2-5 NA TRBV2 NA TGTGCCAGCAGTGTATGGGGCCAAGAGACCCAGTACTTC CASSVWGQETQYF
TRBJ2-5 few TRBV6-1 TRBD2 TGTGCCAGCAGTGAAGCGCTTCAGGCTAGCGGGAGGGCCCAAGAGACCCAGTACTTC CASSEALQASGRAQETQYF
TRBJ2-6 few TRBV28 NA TGTGCCAGCAGTTTCGGGGCAGCCTACTCTGGGGCCAACGTCCTGACTTTC CASSFGAAYSGANVLTF
TRBJ2-2 NA TRBV27 TRBD2 TGTGCCAGCAGTTCCCCCCGGACTAGCGGGTCCGGGGAGCTGTTTTTT CASSSPRTSGSGELFF
TRBJ1-2 few TRBV6-1 NA TGTGCCAGCAGTGCACCTCGTGGCTACACCTTC CASSAPRGYTF